Listed here are 31 T cell receptor beta chains from one sample, sequenced in a study of T-cell memory formation after mild COVID-19. TCRdb re-analysed the 5' RACE reads in MiXCR, keeping a single row per CDR3 protein. The sample yields 400,000 or so distinct CDR3 sequences, about 19% seen once. Specimen: PBMCs or a T cell subset sorted from them (not recorded which). These receptors came from an adult woman who had mild COVID-19 (a few samples of this study predate the infection). Cell type and time point are not known.

V usage is TRBV4-1 and J usage is TRBJ1-2, with TRBD1 as a possible D gene (6 bases). Germline loops: CDR1 MGHRA, CDR2 YSYEKL. V lost 2 bases, J lost 0 bases, and 10 bases lay in between. CDR3 length: 15 residues. The CDR3 sequence is CASSQPGGPNYGYTF. In DNA form, the CDR3 reads TGCGCCAGCAGCCAACCCGGGGGGCCTAACTATGGCTACACCTTC.

This rearrangement joins TRBV3-1 to TRBJ1-2, with D uncertain. This CDR3 is 13 amino acids long. The germline V gene has CDR1 LGHDT and CDR2 YNNKEL (reference sequence). V dropped 0 bases and J dropped 7 bases, with 9 bases sitting between them. The DNA for the CDR3 is TGTGCCAGCAGCCAAGATGGAGGTAGTGGCTACACCTTC. As protein: CASSQDGGSGYTF. Looking up the rest from reference TRBV3-1 and TRBJ1-2 gives the full variable domain: DTAVSQTPKYLVTQMGNDKSIKCEQNLGHDTMYWYKQDSKKFLKIMFSYNNKELIINETVPNRFSPKSPDKAHLNLHINSLELGDSAVYFCASSQDGGSGYTFGSGTRLTVV.

The genes are TRBV5-1 and TRBJ2-3, with TRBD1 identical over 7 bases. Germline V gives CDR1 SGHRS, CDR2 YFSETQ. This CDR3 is 16 amino acids long. V trimming: 4 bases; J trimming: 2 bases; junction bases outside the gene matches: 10. The CDR3 DNA follows: TGCGCCAGCAGCCGGGACAAGGGACAGATCACAGATACGCAGTATTTT. Translation: CASSRDKGQITDTQYF.

This clonotype was counted a few times. This rearrangement joins TRBV29-1 to TRBJ1-1; D gene uncertain. V gave up 5 bases and J gave up 1 base, with 11 bases separating them. The CDR3 runs 13 residues. The germline CDR1 and CDR2 sequences are SQVTM and ANQGSEA. The CDR3 here is CSVTTLGNTEAFF. The CDR3, as DNA: TGCAGCGTTACGACCCTGGGGAACACTGAAGCTTTCTTT.

The chain couples TRBV9 to TRBJ2-3; no reliable D call. This CDR3 contains 16 residues. CDR1 SGDLS and CDR2 YYNGEE come from the germline V gene. With 0 bases removed from V and 2 bases from J, the gap between germline ends came to 13 bases. The chain's CDR3 is CASSVGQLTITDTQYF. The CDR3 bases are TGTGCCAGCAGCGTAGGGCAGCTGACGATCACAGATACGCAGTATTTT. Full variable domain (rest looked up from reference TRBV9 and TRBJ2-3): DSGVTQTPKHLITATGQRVTLRCSPRSGDLSVYWYQQSLDQGLQFLIQYYNGEERAKGNILERFSAQQFPDLHSELNLSSLELGDSALYFCASSVGQLTITDTQYFGPGTRLTVL.

CDR3 protein: CATSSVTSGKETQYF. Here the CDR3 DNA reads TGTGCCACCAGTTCTGTGACTAGCGGTAAAGAGACCCAGTACTTC. This rearrangement joins TRBV24-1 to TRBJ2-5, with TRBD2 matching 9 bases. CDR1 is KGHDR and CDR2 is SFDVKD in the germline V gene. The CDR3 length is 15 residues. J lost 3 bases, V lost 6 bases, and 7 bases had no gene match.

J is TRBJ1-1 and V is TRBV20-1; perhaps TRBD1 as D (6 bases). With 6 bases removed from V and 3 bases from J, the gap between germline ends came to 17 bases. The CDR3 is 14 residues long. Germline V lookup: CDR1 DFQATT, CDR2 SNEGSKA (reference sequence). The CDR3 sequence: CSATLGGTDTEAFF. The CDR3 DNA sequence: TGCAGTGCAACCCTGGGGGGCACAGACACTGAAGCTTTCTTT.

This clonotype was counted only a few times. This chain connects TRBV12-5 to TRBJ2-7; possibly TRBD2 for D (5 bases). Germline CDR1 and CDR2: LGHNT and FRNRAP. The CDR3 is 17 residues long. V was clipped by 5 bases and J by 0 bases, with 20 bases between them. This CDR3 reads CASGDNPGELGSYEQYF. CDR3 coding DNA: TGTGCTAGTGGTGACAACCCTGGGGAGTTAGGCTCCTACGAGCAGTACTTC.

This clonotype has only a few counts. This chain connects TRBV6-2 or TRBV6-3 to TRBJ1-5; D call uncertain. This CDR3 region has 14 residues. V gave up 4 bases and J gave up 4 bases, with 11 bases separating them. In germline, CDR1 is MNHEY, CDR2 SVGEGT. The CDR3 sequence is CASSSQFRNQPQHF. The CDR3 nucleotides read TGTGCCAGCAGTTCCCAATTTAGAAATCAGCCCCAGCATTTT.

This clonotype has more than one count but fewer than ten. V usage is TRBV12-3 or TRBV12-4 and J usage is TRBJ2-7; D might be TRBD1 or TRBD2, each matching 6 bases. This CDR3 is built from 13 residues. Trimming left V 6 bases short and J 2 bases short, with 11 bases between. CDR3 coding DNA: TGTGCCAGCAGGGGGGGCGGACCCTACGAGCAGTACTTC. It codes for CASRGGGPYEQYF.

The chain links TRBV4-1 to TRBJ2-1, with 7 bases that match TRBD1. The CDR3 contains 18 residues. The junction had 9 bases not matched to a gene; V was cut back by 1 base and J by 0 bases. Germline CDR1 reads MGHRA; CDR2 reads YSYEKL. CDR3 loop: CASSQASGQASSYNEQFF. The CDR3 DNA sequence: TGCGCCAGCAGCCAAGCCTCTGGACAGGCGAGCTCCTACAATGAGCAGTTCTTC.

There are a few counts of this clonotype. This sequence joins TRBV12-3 or TRBV12-4 and TRBJ2-5; TRBD1 matches at 10 bases. The CDR3 has 15 residues. The V gene end was trimmed by 6 bases and the J gene end by 5 bases; junction bases not matched to a gene: 9. The CDR3 DNA reads TGTGCCAGCAGCGCCGACAGGGGGCAGGGGGAGACCCAGTACTTC. This sequence encodes CASSADRGQGETQYF.

V is TRBV6-4 and J is TRBJ1-2; D uncertain. The CDR3 covers 13 residues. The V gene lost 2 bases and the J gene lost 0 bases, with 4 bases spanning the gap. Germline-derived CDR1 and CDR2 are MRHNA and SNTAGT. Here the CDR3 reads CASSDRANYGYTF. The CDR3 region has the DNA TGTGCCAGCAGTGACAGGGCTAACTATGGCTACACCTTC.

CDR3 loop: CASNNTNLNTEAFF. CDR3 sequence (DNA): TGTGCCAGCAACAACACCAATTTGAACACTGAAGCTTTCTTT. The rearrangement uses TRBV7-9 and TRBJ1-1; D call uncertain. Trimming took 7 bases from V and 0 from J, leaving 12 bases between them. This CDR3 comprises 14 residues. Germline loops: CDR1 SEHNR, CDR2 FQNEAQ (reference sequence). Variable domain in full (rest from reference TRBV7-9 and TRBJ1-1): DTGVSQNPRHKITKRGQNVTFRCDPISEHNRLYWYRQTLGQGPEFLTYFQNEAQLEKSRLLSDRFSAERPKGSFSTLEIQRTEQGDSAMYLCASNNTNLNTEAFFGQGTRLTVV.

The CDR3 is CASSLVSDTEAFF. The CDR3 region has the DNA TGCGCCAGCAGCTTGGTGTCCGACACTGAAGCTTTCTTT. V and J are TRBV5-1 and TRBJ1-1; D not resolved. Trimming removed 0 bases at V and 3 bases at J, with 6 bases between. CDR1 and CDR2 from the germline V gene are SGHRS and YFSETQ. This CDR3 comprises 13 residues.

The chain combines TRBV12-3 or TRBV12-4 with TRBJ2-3; TRBD2 is a possible D gene (6 bases). V shed 3 bases and J shed 6 bases, with 19 bases lying between them. The CDR3 sequence is 16 residues long. The DNA for the CDR3 is TGTGCCAGCAGTTTCGGGGGAGGCCCATCTTGGGATACGCAGTATTTT. This translates into CASSFGGGPSWDTQYF.

The rearrangement joins TRBV20-1 to TRBJ2-1; the match to TRBD2 covers 12 bases. This CDR3 spans 16 amino acids. The germline CDR1 and CDR2 sequences are DFQATT and SNEGSKA (reference sequence). V lost 7 bases, J lost 3 bases, and 10 bases stayed unmatched. As DNA, the CDR3 is TGCAGTGAAGGACTAGCGGGGTCCGGGGGCTACAATGAGCAGTTCTTC. Amino acids: CSEGLAGSGGYNEQFF.

This clonotype occurred a few times. The rearrangement joins TRBV7-6 to TRBJ2-1, with 7 bases lining up with TRBD1. This CDR3 comprises 13 residues. Germline V gives CDR1 SGHVS, CDR2 FNYEAQ. After removal of 2 bases from V and 12 bases from J, the junction contained 7 bases not matched to a gene. CDR3 DNA: TGTGCCAGCAGCTTATCCGCGACAGGGCTGCAGTTCTTC. It specifies CASSLSATGLQFF.

This chain joins TRBV19 and TRBJ2-7, with 9 bases fitting TRBD2. J gave up 0 bases and V 8 bases, and 2 bases lay outside the gene matches. Germline V gene data show CDR1 as LNHDA and CDR2 as SQIVND (reference sequence). This CDR3 is 13 amino acids long. The CDR3 DNA reads TGTGCCAGTCAGCGGGGGGCCTCCTACGAGCAGTACTTC. It encodes CASQRGASYEQYF.

This clonotype was counted between two and nine times. The rearrangement joins TRBV6-1 to TRBJ1-5; D perhaps matches TRBD1 (6 bases). The ends were cut back, 5 bases at V and 4 bases at J, with 15 bases in the middle. CDR1 and CDR2 (germline): MNHNS, SASEGT. The CDR3 is made up of 15 amino acids. The CDR3 reads CASSQTGSGNQPQHF. The CDR3, as DNA: TGTGCCAGCAGTCAAACAGGGAGTGGGAATCAGCCCCAGCATTTT.

This clonotype was counted between two and nine times. The genes are TRBV9 and TRBJ1-2, with D possibly TRBD1 on 5 matching bases. CDR3 length equals 15 residues. Between the trimmed V and J ends, which lost 0 bases and 4 bases, there was a span of 13 bases. Looked up from germline, CDR1 is SGDLS and CDR2 is YYNGEE. CDR3 in DNA: TGTGCCAGCAGCGTAGAGCAGGGCTTAACCTATGGCTACACCTTC. It yields the protein CASSVEQGLTYGYTF.

The chain couples TRBV7-8 to TRBJ1-1; 7 positions match TRBD1. Germline CDR1 and CDR2: SGHVS and FQNEAQ. V trimming: 3 bases; J trimming: 7 bases; junction bases outside the gene matches: 5. The CDR3 is 13 residues long. The CDR3 loop is CASSFEGAGEAFF. The CDR3 DNA is TGTGCCAGCAGCTTTGAGGGGGCGGGTGAAGCTTTCTTT.

This chain links TRBV29-1 with TRBJ2-1; 11 bases are shared with TRBD2. The V gene's germline CDR1 is SQVTM and CDR2 ANQGSEA. V gave up 4 bases and J gave up 7 bases; unmatched junction bases: 9. The CDR3 has 15 residues. The CDR3 DNA reads TGCAGCGTTGGGCGGCTAGCGGGAGGAAAAAATGAGCAGTTCTTC. Residues: CSVGRLAGGKNEQFF.

V gene TRBV7-9 combines with J gene TRBJ1-1; possible D gene TRBD1, 5 bases. The germline V gene has CDR1 SEHNR and CDR2 FQNEAQ (reference sequence). This CDR3 is 12 amino acids long. The CDR3 DNA reads TGTGCAAGCGAGTGGCGGGGGACTGAAGCTTTCTTT. Translating gives CASEWRGTEAFF. The full variable domain, in which reference TRBV7-9 and TRBJ1-1 provide the parts outside the CDR3, is DTGVSQNPRHKITKRGQNVTFRCDPISEHNRLYWYRQTLGQGPEFLTYFQNEAQLEKSRLLSDRFSAERPKGSFSTLEIQRTEQGDSAMYLCASEWRGTEAFFGQGTRLTVV.

The chain carries TRBV7-9 and TRBJ2-2; weak D call: TRBD2 (5 bases). The V gene's germline CDR1 is SEHNR and CDR2 FQNEAQ (reference sequence). V lost 3 bases to trimming and J lost 4 bases, with 15 bases between them. The CDR3 sequence is 16 residues long. CDR3 sequence: CASSLTPGEGTGELFF. The CDR3 nucleotides are TGTGCCAGCAGCTTGACCCCCGGAGAGGGCACCGGGGAGCTGTTTTTT.

The gene calls are TRBV20-1 and TRBJ1-6, with a possible D match to TRBD1 (5 bases). This CDR3 is built from 15 residues. The germline gives CDR1 DFQATT, CDR2 SNEGSKA (reference sequence). Trimming left V 2 bases short and J 7 bases short, with 15 bases between. CDR3: CSARPALGGNSPLHF. The CDR3 bases are TGCAGTGCTAGACCCGCCCTTGGGGGGAATTCACCCCTCCACTTT.

The chain couples TRBV9 to TRBJ2-3; 9 bases fit TRBD2. J was trimmed by 1 base and V by 0 bases; bases with no gene match: 6. This CDR3 comprises 17 residues. CDR1 is SGDLS, CDR2 YYNGEE, per germline. CDR3 sequence reads: CASSVGGGAMGTDTQYF. The CDR3 DNA reads TGTGCCAGCAGCGTAGGCGGGGGGGCGATGGGCACAGATACGCAGTATTTT. Drawing the rest from reference TRBV9 and TRBJ2-3, the complete variable domain is DSGVTQTPKHLITATGQRVTLRCSPRSGDLSVYWYQQSLDQGLQFLIQYYNGEERAKGNILERFSAQQFPDLHSELNLSSLELGDSALYFCASSVGGGAMGTDTQYFGPGTRLTVL.

This clonotype has a handful of counts. This chain joins TRBV9 and TRBJ2-2, with TRBD1 identical over 7 bases. CDR1 and CDR2 from the germline V gene are SGDLS and YYNGEE. Losses at the gene ends were 0 bases for V and 4 bases for J; bases not matched to a gene: 6. The CDR3 has 16 amino acids. CDR3 sequence reads: CASSVGAGTATGELFF. The CDR3 coding sequence is TGTGCCAGCAGCGTAGGGGCAGGGACAGCCACCGGGGAGCTGTTTTTT.

This clonotype was seen only a few times. CDR3: CASSTTIYEQYF. The CDR3 coding sequence is TGTGCCAGCAGCACAACTATCTACGAGCAGTACTTC. This chain joins TRBV7-9 and TRBJ2-7; D unresolved. The CDR3 is 12 residues long. From germline, CDR1 is SEHNR and CDR2 FQNEAQ (reference sequence). V was trimmed by 5 bases and J by 3 bases, leaving 8 bases between them.

This clonotype was detected many times. The rearrangement joins TRBV7-9 to TRBJ2-3; D perhaps matches TRBD2 (6 bases). The V and J ends lost 6 bases and 2 bases respectively, with 21 bases between them. The CDR3 consists of 17 residues. The V gene's germline CDR1 is SEHNR and CDR2 FQNEAQ (reference sequence). The CDR3 region has the DNA TGTGCCAGCAGACCTTCGCCGGGACTTGAGACCACAGATACGCAGTATTTT. It translates to CASRPSPGLETTDTQYF.

CDR3 coding DNA: TGCAGTGCTTCTCTCCGACAGGACGGGGTTTACGAGCAGTACTTC. The encoded protein is CSASLRQDGVYEQYF. The chain joins TRBV20-1 to TRBJ2-7; tentatively, D is TRBD1 (6 bases). Germline CDR1 and CDR2: DFQATT and SNEGSKA (reference sequence). The CDR3 contains 15 residues. V shed 5 bases and J shed 4 bases, with 21 bases lying between them.